This T cell receptor (beta chain) appears in the sequencing data of a study of blood T cell repertoires in COVID-19. The CDR3 spans 14 residues. The germline CDR1 and CDR2 sequences are SGHNT and YYREEE (reference sequence). V shed 4 bases and J shed 2 bases, with 12 bases lying between them. Libraries were prepared by immunoSEQ multiplex PCR; TCRdb keeps only in-frame clonotypes and omits some of them. In the table there are about 160,000 clones, approximately 82% of which are singletons. This rearrangement joins TRBV5-4 to TRBJ2-5; D is perhaps TRBD1 (6 bases). Sample: peripheral blood. The source of this sequence is a woman of 80 years or more with acute or convalescent COVID-19. The chain's CDR3 is CASSPGTKQETQYF. CDR3 nucleotides: TGTGCCAGCAGCCCTGGGACAAAACAAGAGACCCAGTACTTC.